The 2 T cell receptor beta chains in this list originate from one sample, sequenced in a study of T-cell reconstitution after alpha-beta-depleted transplantation in children (dated by TCRdb to 2015 to 2016). The library relied on PCR. Sequenced using an Illumina HiSeq 2500. TCR libraries were prepared with molecular barcoding, using unique molecular identifiers to normalize TCRbeta repertoire quantification. TCRdb's own reprocessing of the public reads used fastp at Q25 and MiXCR and kept productive beta chains. Under each unique CDR3 protein, matching rows form one entry showing the most common genes and DNA. The sample yields around 250,000 distinct CDR3 sequences; roughly 8.2% were counted once. 6% to 7% of the sample lies in the top ten. In the paper's terms, the treatment or condition label means: allogeneic hematopoietic cell transplantation with graft depleted of TCRalphabeta T cells and CD19 B cells.

The sequenced sample was PBMCs, mostly from graft donor cells, obtained 180 days after TCRalphabeta/CD19-depleted stem cell transplant. Receptors originate from a male patient younger than 18 who had a stem cell transplant for acute lymphoblastic leukemia, so the T cells may come from the graft donor.

This clonotype was detected many times. J is TRBJ2-3 and V is TRBV5-1, with TRBD2 identical over 8 bases. The CDR3 totals 16 residues. Trimming cost V 0 bases and J 3 bases; bases outside gene matches: 6. Per the germline V gene, CDR1 is SGHRS and CDR2 is YFSETQ. The CDR3 DNA follows: TGCGCCAGCAGCTTGGGGACTAGCTCCGGTACAGATACGCAGTATTTT. It specifies CASSLGTSSGTDTQYF.

This clonotype was counted many times. J is TRBJ2-3 and V is TRBV28; D is tentatively TRBD1 or TRBD2 (5 bases each). The CDR3 covers 15 residues. V was trimmed by 3 bases and J by 6 bases, leaving 16 bases between them. CDR1 and CDR2 (germline): MDHEN, SYDVKM. CDR3 DNA sequence: TGTGCCAGCAGTTTGGGGCCAGGGTGGGAGGATACGCAGTATTTT. It is translated as CASSLGPGWEDTQYF.